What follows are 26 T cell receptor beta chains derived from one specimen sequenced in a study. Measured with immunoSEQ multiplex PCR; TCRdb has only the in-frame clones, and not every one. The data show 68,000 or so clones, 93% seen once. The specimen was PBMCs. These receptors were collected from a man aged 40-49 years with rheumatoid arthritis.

The DNA for the CDR3 is TGTGCCAGCAGCTTAGATGGGGGACCCACTGAAGCTTTCTTT. It encodes CASSLDGGPTEAFF. The V gene is TRBV7-6, the J gene TRBJ1-1, with D perhaps matching TRBD1 (5 bases). In germline, CDR1 is SGHVS, CDR2 FNYEAQ. The CDR3 has 14 amino acids. Trimming took off 1 base at V and 4 bases at J, with 10 bases between the two ends.

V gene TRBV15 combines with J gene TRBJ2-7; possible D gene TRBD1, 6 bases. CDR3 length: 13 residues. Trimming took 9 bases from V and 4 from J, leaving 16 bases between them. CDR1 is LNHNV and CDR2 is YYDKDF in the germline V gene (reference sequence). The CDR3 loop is CATARTVSYEQYF. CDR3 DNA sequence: TGTGCCACAGCAAGGACAGTTTCTTACGAGCAGTACTTC.

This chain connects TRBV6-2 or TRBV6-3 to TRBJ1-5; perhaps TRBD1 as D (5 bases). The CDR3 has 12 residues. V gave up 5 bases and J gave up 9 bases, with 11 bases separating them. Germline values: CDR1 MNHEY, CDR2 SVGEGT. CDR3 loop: CASSSRVRPQHF. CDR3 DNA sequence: TGTGCCAGCAGTAGCAGGGTCCGGCCCCAGCATTTT.

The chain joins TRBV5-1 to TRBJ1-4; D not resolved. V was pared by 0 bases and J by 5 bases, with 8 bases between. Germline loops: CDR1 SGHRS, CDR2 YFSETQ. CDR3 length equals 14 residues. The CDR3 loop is CASSLGQPNEKLFF. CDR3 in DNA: TGCGCCAGCAGCTTGGGTCAGCCGAATGAAAAACTGTTTTTT.

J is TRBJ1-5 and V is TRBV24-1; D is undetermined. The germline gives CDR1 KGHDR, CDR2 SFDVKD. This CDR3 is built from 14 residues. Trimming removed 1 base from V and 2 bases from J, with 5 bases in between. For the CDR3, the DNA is TGTGCCACCAGTGATTTCGGGGGCAATCAGCCCCAGCATTTT. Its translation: CATSDFGGNQPQHF.

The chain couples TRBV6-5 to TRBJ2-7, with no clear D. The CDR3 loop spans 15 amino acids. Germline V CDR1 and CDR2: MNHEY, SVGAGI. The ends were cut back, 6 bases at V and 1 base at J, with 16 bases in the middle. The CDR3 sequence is CASRTHPTNSYEQYF. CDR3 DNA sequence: TGTGCCAGCAGGACACACCCCACTAATTCCTACGAGCAGTACTTC.

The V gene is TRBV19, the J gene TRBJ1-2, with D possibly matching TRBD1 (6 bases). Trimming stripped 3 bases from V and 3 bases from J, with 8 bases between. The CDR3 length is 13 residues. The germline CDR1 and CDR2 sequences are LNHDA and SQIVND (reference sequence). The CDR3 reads CASSIGTHYGYTF. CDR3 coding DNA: TGTGCCAGTAGTATTGGGACACACTATGGCTACACCTTC.

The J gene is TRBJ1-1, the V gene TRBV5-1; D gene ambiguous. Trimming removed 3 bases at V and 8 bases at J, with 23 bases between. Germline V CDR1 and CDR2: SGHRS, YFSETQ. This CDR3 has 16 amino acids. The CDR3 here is CASSSPGSIAVAEAFF. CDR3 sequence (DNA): TGCGCCAGCAGCTCGCCGGGTTCAATCGCCGTTGCAGAAGCTTTCTTT.

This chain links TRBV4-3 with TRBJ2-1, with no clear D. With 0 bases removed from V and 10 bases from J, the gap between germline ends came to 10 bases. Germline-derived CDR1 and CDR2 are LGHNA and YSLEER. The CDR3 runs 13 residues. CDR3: CASSQDLWREQFF. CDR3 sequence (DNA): TGCGCCAGCAGCCAAGATCTGTGGCGCGAGCAGTTCTTC.

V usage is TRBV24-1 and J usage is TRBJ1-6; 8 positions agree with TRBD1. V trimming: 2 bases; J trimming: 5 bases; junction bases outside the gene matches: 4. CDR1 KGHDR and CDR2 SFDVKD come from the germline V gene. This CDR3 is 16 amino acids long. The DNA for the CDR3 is TGTGCCACCAGTGATTCCGGACAGGGACATAATTCACCCCTCCACTTT. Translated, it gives CATSDSGQGHNSPLHF.

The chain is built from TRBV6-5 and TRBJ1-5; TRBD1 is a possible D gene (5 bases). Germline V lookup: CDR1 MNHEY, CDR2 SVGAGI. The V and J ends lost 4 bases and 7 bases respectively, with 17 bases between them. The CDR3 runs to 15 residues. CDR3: CASSSSSQGIQPQHF. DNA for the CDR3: TGTGCCAGCAGTTCCTCCAGTCAGGGAATCCAGCCCCAGCATTTT.

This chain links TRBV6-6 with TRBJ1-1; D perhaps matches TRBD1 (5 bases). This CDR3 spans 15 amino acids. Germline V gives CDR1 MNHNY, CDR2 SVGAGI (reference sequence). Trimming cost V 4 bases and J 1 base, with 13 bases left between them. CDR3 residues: CASSFRGSGNTEAFF. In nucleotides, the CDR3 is TGTGCCAGCAGTTTTCGGGGGTCGGGGAACACTGAAGCTTTCTTT.

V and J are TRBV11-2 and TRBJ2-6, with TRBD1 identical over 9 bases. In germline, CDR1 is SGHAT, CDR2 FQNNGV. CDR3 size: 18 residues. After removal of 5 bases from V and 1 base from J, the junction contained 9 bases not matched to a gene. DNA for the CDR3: TGTGCCAGCAGCACCCGGACAGGGGATAATTCTGGGGCCAACGTCCTGACTTTC. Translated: CASSTRTGDNSGANVLTF.

The chain's CDR3 is CASSERGGTYEQYF. The DNA for the CDR3 is TGTGCCAGTTCGGAGCGGGGAGGGACCTACGAGCAGTACTTC. The chain couples TRBV27 to TRBJ2-7, with 7 bases fitting TRBD2. V was pared by 9 bases and J by 2 bases, with 10 bases of the junction left unmatched. Per germline, CDR1 MNHEY and CDR2 SMNVEV (reference sequence). The CDR3 sequence is 14 residues long.

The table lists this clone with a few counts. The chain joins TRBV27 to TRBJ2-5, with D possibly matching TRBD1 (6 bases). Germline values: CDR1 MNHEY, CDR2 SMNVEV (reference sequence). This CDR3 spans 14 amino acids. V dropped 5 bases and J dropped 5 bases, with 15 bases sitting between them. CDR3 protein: CASSSGQFRETQYF. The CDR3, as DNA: TGTGCCAGCAGTAGCGGACAGTTCCGCGAGACCCAGTACTTC.

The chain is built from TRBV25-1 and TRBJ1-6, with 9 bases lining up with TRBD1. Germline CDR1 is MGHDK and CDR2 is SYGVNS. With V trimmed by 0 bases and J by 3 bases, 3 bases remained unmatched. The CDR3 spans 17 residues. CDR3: CASSEYPTGGYNSPLHF. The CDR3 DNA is TGTGCCAGCAGTGAATACCCGACAGGGGGCTATAATTCACCCCTCCACTTT.

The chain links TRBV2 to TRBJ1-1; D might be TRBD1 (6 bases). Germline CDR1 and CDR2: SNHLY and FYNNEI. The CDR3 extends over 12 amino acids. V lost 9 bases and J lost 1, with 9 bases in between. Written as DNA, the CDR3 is TGTGCCAGTGACAGGTGGAACACTGAAGCTTTCTTT. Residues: CASDRWNTEAFF.

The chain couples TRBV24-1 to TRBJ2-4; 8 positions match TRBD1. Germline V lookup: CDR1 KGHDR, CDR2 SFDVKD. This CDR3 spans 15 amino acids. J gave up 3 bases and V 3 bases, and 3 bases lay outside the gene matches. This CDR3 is CATSDGQGGKNIQYF. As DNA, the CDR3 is TGTGCCACCAGTGATGGACAGGGCGGCAAAAACATTCAGTACTTC.

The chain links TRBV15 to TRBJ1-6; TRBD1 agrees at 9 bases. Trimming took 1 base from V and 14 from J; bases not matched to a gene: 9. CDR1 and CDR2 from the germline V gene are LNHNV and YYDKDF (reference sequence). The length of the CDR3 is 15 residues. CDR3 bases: TGTGCCACCAGCAGAGCCATCGACAGGGGGAGGGCCCTCCACTTT. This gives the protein CATSRAIDRGRALHF.

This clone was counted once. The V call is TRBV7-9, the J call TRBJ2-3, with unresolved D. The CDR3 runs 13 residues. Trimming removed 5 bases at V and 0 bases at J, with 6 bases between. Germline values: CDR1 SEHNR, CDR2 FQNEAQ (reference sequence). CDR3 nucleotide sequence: TGTGCCAGCAGCCGCGAGAGCACAGATACGCAGTATTTT. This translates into CASSRESTDTQYF.

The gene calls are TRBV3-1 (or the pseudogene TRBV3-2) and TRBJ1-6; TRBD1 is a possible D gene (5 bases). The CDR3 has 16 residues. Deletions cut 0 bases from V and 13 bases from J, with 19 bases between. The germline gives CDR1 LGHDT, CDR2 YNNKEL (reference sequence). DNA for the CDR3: TGTGCCAGCAGCCAAGATCAGGGCATTAGGTCCTTGCCCCTCCACTTT. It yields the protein CASSQDQGIRSLPLHF.

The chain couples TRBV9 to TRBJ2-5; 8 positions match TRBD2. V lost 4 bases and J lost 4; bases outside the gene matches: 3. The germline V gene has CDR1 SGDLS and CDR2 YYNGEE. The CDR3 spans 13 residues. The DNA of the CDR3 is TGTGCCAGCAGCCCAGGGACTAGAGAGACCCAGTACTTC. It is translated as CASSPGTRETQYF. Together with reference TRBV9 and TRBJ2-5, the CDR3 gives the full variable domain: DSGVTQTPKHLITATGQRVTLRCSPRSGDLSVYWYQQSLDQGLQFLIQYYNGEERAKGNILERFSAQQFPDLHSELNLSSLELGDSALYFCASSPGTRETQYFGPGTRLLVL.

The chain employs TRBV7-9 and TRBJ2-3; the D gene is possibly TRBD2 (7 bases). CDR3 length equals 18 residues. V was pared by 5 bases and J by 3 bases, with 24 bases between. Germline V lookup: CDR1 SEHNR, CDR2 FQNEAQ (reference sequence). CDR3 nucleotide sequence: TGTGCCAGCAGCCCATGGGTAGGGGGGGCCCCAGCGACAGATACGCAGTATTTT. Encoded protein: CASSPWVGGAPATDTQYF.

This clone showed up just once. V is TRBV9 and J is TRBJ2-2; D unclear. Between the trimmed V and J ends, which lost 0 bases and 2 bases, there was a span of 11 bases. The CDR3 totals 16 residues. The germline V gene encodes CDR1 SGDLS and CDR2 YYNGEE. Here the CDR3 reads CASSVVGSHNTGELFF. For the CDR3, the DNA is TGTGCCAGCAGCGTAGTAGGCAGTCATAACACCGGGGAGCTGTTTTTT.

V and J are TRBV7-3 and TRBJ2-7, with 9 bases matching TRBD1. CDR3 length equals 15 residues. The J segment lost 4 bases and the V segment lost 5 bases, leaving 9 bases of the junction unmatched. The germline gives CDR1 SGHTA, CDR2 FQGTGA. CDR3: CASSPRTGDLYEQYF. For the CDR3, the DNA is TGTGCCAGCAGCCCTCGGACAGGGGATCTGTACGAGCAGTACTTC.

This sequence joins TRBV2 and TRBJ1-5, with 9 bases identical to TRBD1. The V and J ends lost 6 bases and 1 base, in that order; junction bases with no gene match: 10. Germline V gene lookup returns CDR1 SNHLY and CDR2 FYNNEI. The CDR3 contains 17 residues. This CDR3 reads CASRGTGKIGSNQPQHF. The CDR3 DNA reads TGTGCCAGCAGGGGGACAGGGAAGATAGGAAGCAATCAGCCCCAGCATTTT.